These T cell receptor beta chains were read from a single sample in a study of shared clonotypes between healthy human individuals. Some clones are missing from TCRdb's copy, which holds only in-frame ones; the method was immunoSEQ multiplex PCR. The repertoire includes over 950,000 clones, around three quarters of them detected once, and 0.89% sits in the top ten. Sequenced input: memory CD4+ T cells from PBMCs. These receptor sequences come from a man aged 18 to 30 in good health. Some clones in this sample may be carry-over from other donors' samples. Both conserved end residues are part of each CDR3.

CASSLVPGQGVGGYTF,16,TRBV5-5,TRBJ1-2
CASSRGQAGADTQYF,15,TRBV5-1,TRBJ2-3
CASSGIETSGRYEQYF,16,TRBV7-9,TRBJ2-7
CASSQGGLADDTGELFF,17,TRBV4-1,TRBJ2-2
CASSIRGGLRKFSNQPQHF,19,TRBV19,TRBJ1-5
CASSTRTSSGGELFF,15,TRBV6-5,TRBJ2-2
CASSSPPGTGSGANVLTF,18,TRBV19,TRBJ2-6
CASSFRTGNTIYF,13,TRBV5-4,TRBJ1-3
CASSLPLTTGGDTQYF,16,TRBV7-9,TRBJ2-3
CAWSVVGASSYNEQFF,16,TRBV30,TRBJ2-1
CASSGQENSYEQYF,14,TRBV4-2,TRBJ2-7
CASKEGGRDTQYF,13,TRBV6-1,TRBJ2-3
CASSLVRWGGDIF,13,TRBV7-2,TRBJ1-2
CASSLGGPMNTEAFF,15,TRBV7-2,TRBJ1-1
CASSKAGGRDEQYF,14,TRBV5-1,TRBJ2-7
CASSLRLRANTGELFF,16,TRBV27,TRBJ2-2
CASSLIQGAPIF,12,TRBV11-3,TRBJ2-1
CASSLGQATDTQYF,14,TRBV5-4,TRBJ2-3
CASSPPSSSYGYTF,14,TRBV28,TRBJ1-2
CASRSTVYGYTF,12,TRBV2,TRBJ1-2
CASREDREGHYGYTF,15,TRBV19,TRBJ1-2
CASSLTGREDGGYTF,15,TRBV28,TRBJ1-2
CASGLSRGGFTEAFF,15,TRBV12-5,TRBJ1-1
CASSQEMPSANYNEQFF,17,TRBV4-3,TRBJ2-1
CASSSVLSSYEQYF,14,TRBV28,TRBJ2-7
CASRRHRDNTYEQYF,15,TRBV6-1,TRBJ2-7
CASSPTGQSTGEFF,14,TRBV28,TRBJ2-1
CSVVRSITYYNEQFF,15,TRBV29-1,TRBJ2-1
CASSEAGHYNEQFF,14,TRBV6-1,TRBJ2-1
CASSDPQRWGYTF,13,TRBV6-1,TRBJ1-2
CASSRLVGGLGNEQFF,16,TRBV5-6,TRBJ2-1
CASSLAGVHTEAFF,14,TRBV11-2,TRBJ1-1
CASSSSSRASTDTQYF,16,TRBV19,TRBJ2-3
CASSWGGGVETQYF,14,TRBV7-9,TRBJ2-5
CASSPGLRNTEAFF,14,TRBV9,TRBJ1-1
CASSFQQDTGYTF,13,TRBV5-1,TRBJ1-2
CASSPRIQQQQKLFF,15,TRBV19,TRBJ1-4
CASSQDRGTAYEQYF,15,TRBV4-1,TRBJ2-7
CASSLGLPYEQYF,13,TRBV11-1,TRBJ2-7